Each of the 27 T cell receptor beta chains below was sequenced from the same sample in a study of blood T cell repertoires in COVID-19. The table came from immunoSEQ multiplex PCR; TCRdb's copy has only in-frame clones and leaves some out. The sample holds 350,000 or so clones; about nine tenths are singletons and the top ten take less than 5%. Sequenced material: peripheral blood. These receptors were obtained from a woman aged 60 to 75 with COVID-19, enrolled during active disease.

The V call is TRBV18, the J call TRBJ2-7, with D possibly matching TRBD1 (6 bases). V lost 0 bases and J lost 6, with 15 bases in between. Per the germline V gene, CDR1 is KGHSH and CDR2 is LQKENI. The CDR3 sequence is 15 residues long. The CDR3 DNA reads as TGTGCCAGCTCACCACCGTTCACAGGGCGCGGCGAGCAGTACTTC. This gives the protein CASSPPFTGRGEQYF.

The chain has TRBV2 and TRBJ2-5, with D maybe TRBD1 (5 bases). CDR1 and CDR2 (germline): SNHLY, FYNNEI. The CDR3 covers 15 residues. Between the trimmed V and J ends, which lost 4 bases and 5 bases, there was a span of 17 bases. The CDR3 DNA reads as TGTGCCAGCAGTGCTACCAGGGTCTCCTTCGAGACCCAGTACTTC. Its translation: CASSATRVSFETQYF.

The V call is TRBV5-8, the J call TRBJ2-7; D is uncertain. Per germline, CDR1 SGHTS and CDR2 YDEGEE. This CDR3 is 12 amino acids long. Trimming took off 3 bases at V and 5 bases at J, with 9 bases between the two ends. The CDR3 bases are TGTGCCAGCAGCTCTATCCGGGACGAGCAGTACTTC. Residues: CASSSIRDEQYF. Supplemented by reference TRBV5-8 and TRBJ2-7, the full variable domain reads EAGVTQSPTHLIKTRGQQATLRCSPISGHTSVYWYQQALGLGLQFLLWYDEGEERNRGNFPPRFSGRQFPNYSSELNVNALELEDSALYLCASSSIRDEQYFGPGTRLTVT.

V usage is TRBV19 and J usage is TRBJ2-2; D possibly corresponds to TRBD1 (6 bases). V lost 4 bases and J 6 bases, leaving 18 bases between the germline ends. Looked up from germline, CDR1 is LNHDA and CDR2 is SQIVND (reference sequence). CDR3 length: 16 amino acids. The CDR3 bases are TGTGCCAGTAGTACTAGACAAATGACAGGTCCCGGGGAGCTGTTTTTT. Its translation: CASSTRQMTGPGELFF.

The chain is built from TRBV4-2 and TRBJ2-2; the match to TRBD2 covers 10 bases. V trimming: 2 bases; J trimming: 8 bases; junction bases outside the gene matches: 5. There are 15 residues in the CDR3. Germline V gene lookup returns CDR1 LGHNA and CDR2 YNFKEQ. CDR3 amino acids: CASSQSGGAVGELFF. CDR3 DNA: TGTGCCAGCAGCCAAAGCGGGGGGGCAGTTGGGGAGCTGTTTTTT.

The gene calls are TRBV2 and TRBJ2-7; unclear D gene. V was trimmed by 4 bases and J by 6 bases, leaving 16 bases between them. This CDR3 is 14 amino acids long. Per the germline V gene, CDR1 is SNHLY and CDR2 is FYNNEI. CDR3 sequence reads: CASSGLPATGEQYF. The CDR3 DNA sequence: TGTGCCAGCAGTGGCCTTCCAGCGACCGGCGAGCAGTACTTC.

The rearrangement links TRBV27 to TRBJ2-2, with 11 bases fitting TRBD2. From germline, CDR1 is MNHEY and CDR2 SMNVEV (reference sequence). V gave up 8 bases and J gave up 0 bases; unmatched junction bases: 5. The CDR3 has 16 amino acids. CDR3 nucleotides: TGTGCCAGCCAGAAGGGACTAGCGGCGAACACCGGGGAGCTGTTTTTT. It encodes CASQKGLAANTGELFF.

The chain has TRBV2 and TRBJ1-4, with TRBD1 matching 8 bases. The length of the CDR3 is 13 residues. The germline gives CDR1 SNHLY, CDR2 FYNNEI. V shed 11 bases and J 4 bases; nucleotides not matched to a gene: 6. CDR3 in DNA: TGTGCCGGACAGGGCTCTCTTAATGAAAAACTGTTTTTT. This codes for CAGQGSLNEKLFF.

This rearrangement joins TRBV4-1 to TRBJ1-4, with D tentatively TRBD1 (5 bases). V gave up 1 base and J gave up 4 bases, with 13 bases separating them. The CDR3 has 16 amino acids. Germline lookup yields CDR1 MGHRA and CDR2 YSYEKL. The CDR3 spells CASSQGFQTVNEKLFF. The CDR3 coding sequence is TGCGCCAGCAGCCAAGGTTTCCAGACAGTTAATGAAAAACTGTTTTTT.

The rearrangement links TRBV13 to TRBJ2-7; unclear D gene. Germline CDR1 and CDR2: PRHDT and FYEKMQ (reference sequence). This CDR3 has 13 residues. The V end was cut by 3 bases, the J end by 3 bases, with 9 bases between. CDR3 loop: CASSFTSGYEQYF. DNA of the CDR3: TGTGCCAGCAGCTTCACTTCGGGCTACGAGCAGTACTTC.

This rearrangement joins TRBV13 to TRBJ1-2; the match to TRBD1 covers 11 bases. V trimming: 5 bases; J trimming: 5 bases; junction bases outside the gene matches: 7. This CDR3 contains 15 residues. The germline CDR1 and CDR2 sequences are PRHDT and FYEKMQ (reference sequence). This CDR3 is CASSKRTGGVYGYTF. DNA for the CDR3: TGTGCCAGCAGCAAACGGACAGGGGGCGTATATGGCTACACCTTC. The whole variable domain, filled in from reference TRBV13 and TRBJ1-2, reads AAGVIQSPRHLIKEKRETATLKCYPIPRHDTVYWYQQGPGQDPQFLISFYEKMQSDKGSIPDRFSAQQFSDYHSELNMSSLELGDSALYFCASSKRTGGVYGYTFGSGTRLTVV.

As regards this clone: At one boundary the junction diverges from the germline segment, which might be a read error. The chain carries TRBV2 and TRBJ2-7; 11 nucleotides align to TRBD1. The CDR3 has 14 residues. Germline CDR1 SNHLY, CDR2 FYNNEI. The CDR3 sequence is CASREGQGAYEQYF. The CDR3 DNA sequence: TGTGCCAGCAGAGAAGGACAGGGGGCTTACGAGCAGTACTTC. Complete variable domain (other parts from reference TRBV2 and TRBJ2-7): EPEVTQTPSHQVTQMGQEVILRCVPISNHLYFYWYRQILGQKVEFLVSFYNNEISEKSEIFDDQFSVERPDGSNFTLKIRSTKLEDSAMYFCASREGQGAYEQYFGPGTRLTVT.

This rearrangement joins TRBV10-3 to TRBJ1-4; no reliable D call. The CDR3 has 15 residues. The V end lost 8 bases, the J end lost 7 bases, and 20 bases lay between the germline ends. Germline V lookup: CDR1 ENHRY, CDR2 SYGVKD. This CDR3 reads CAIGTSAGAGEKLFF. The DNA for the CDR3 is TGTGCCATCGGTACTTCGGCAGGTGCCGGTGAAAAACTGTTTTTT.

The rearrangement links TRBV5-4 to TRBJ1-1; 10 nucleotides align to TRBD1. CDR1 and CDR2 from the germline V gene are SGHNT and YYREEE (reference sequence). Trimming cost V 4 bases and J 2 bases; bases outside gene matches: 2. This CDR3 has 14 residues. CDR3 region: CASSMTGGNTEAFF. The CDR3 DNA reads TGTGCCAGCAGCATGACAGGGGGCAACACTGAAGCTTTCTTT.

The chain couples TRBV7-8 to TRBJ1-3; 9 bases match TRBD1. This CDR3 has 16 amino acids. Germline values: CDR1 SGHVS, CDR2 FQNEAQ. The trim removed 6 bases at V and 7 bases at J, leaving 13 bases unmatched. DNA for the CDR3: TGTGCCAGCAGTCCGGTGGGGACAGGGTATCGGAACACCATATATTTT. It encodes CASSPVGTGYRNTIYF. Looking up the rest from reference TRBV7-8 and TRBJ1-3 gives the full variable domain: GAGVSQSPRYKVAKRGQDVALRCDPISGHVSLFWYQQALGQGPEFLTYFQNEAQLDKSGLPSDRFFAERPEGSVSTLKIQRTQQEDSAVYLCASSPVGTGYRNTIYFGEGSWLTVV.

The chain combines TRBV2 with TRBJ1-3, with D tentatively TRBD1 (6 bases). The V gene's germline CDR1 is SNHLY and CDR2 FYNNEI. V lost 10 bases and J lost 0, with 16 bases in between. CDR3 size: 15 residues. CDR3 residues: CANGGAVSSGNTIYF. The DNA for the CDR3 is TGTGCCAACGGGGGGGCGGTCAGCTCTGGAAACACCATATATTTT.

As to this clone: This sample includes further DNA sequences coding for the same CDR3. This sequence joins TRBV3-1 (or the pseudogene TRBV3-2) and TRBJ1-1; D is uncertain. V dropped 0 bases and J dropped 1 base, with 9 bases sitting between them. The CDR3 has 15 amino acids. Germline assignment: CDR1 LGHDT and CDR2 YNNKEL (reference sequence). The CDR3 sequence: CASSQDGRGNTEAFF. The CDR3 DNA reads TGTGCCAGCAGCCAAGATGGTCGCGGGAACACTGAAGCTTTCTTT.

The genes are TRBV4-1 and TRBJ2-3; D is perhaps TRBD1 (6 bases). V shed 0 bases and J shed 4 bases, with 11 bases lying between them. Germline assignment: CDR1 MGHRA and CDR2 YSYEKL. This CDR3 spans 15 amino acids. The CDR3 region has the DNA TGCGCCAGCAGCCAAGACAGGGGTCTCCCAGATACGCAGTATTTT. This sequence encodes CASSQDRGLPDTQYF.

Note on this clone: Other nucleotide sequences from this sample produce the same CDR3. The chain has TRBV4-1 and TRBJ1-1; 8 nucleotides line up with TRBD1. Germline V gene lookup returns CDR1 MGHRA and CDR2 YSYEKL. V dropped 2 bases and J dropped 3; count of bases not matched to a gene: 14. CDR3 length: 18 amino acids. The CDR3 loop is CASSQLGTGRRPYTEAFF. CDR3 DNA sequence: TGCGCCAGCAGCCAATTAGGGACAGGAAGACGGCCGTACACTGAAGCTTTCTTT.

The chain combines TRBV25-1 with TRBJ2-2; no reliable D call. V was clipped by 7 bases and J by 0 bases, with 9 bases between them. The CDR3 length is 14 residues. The germline V gene has CDR1 MGHDK and CDR2 SYGVNS. For the CDR3, the DNA is TGTGCCAGCACAGGCATCGCGAACACCGGGGAGCTGTTTTTT. Its translation is CASTGIANTGELFF.

This clone was seen a few times. V is TRBV14 and J is TRBJ1-2; 8 positions match TRBD1. Trimming took 2 bases from V and 8 from J; bases not matched to a gene: 13. Germline V CDR1 and CDR2: SGHDN, FVKESK. There are 16 residues in the CDR3. The CDR3 region is CASSQRNPGQGGGYTF. The DNA of the CDR3 is TGTGCCAGCAGCCAAAGAAACCCCGGACAGGGCGGGGGCTACACCTTC.

J is TRBJ1-2 and V is TRBV29-1; no clear D. V was cut by 1 base and J by 6 bases, with 12 bases left in between. From germline, CDR1 is SQVTM and CDR2 ANQGSEA. The CDR3 sequence is 13 residues long. The CDR3 reads CSVEAAVRDGYTF. The DNA of the CDR3 is TGCAGCGTTGAAGCAGCTGTGAGGGATGGCTACACCTTC.

This clone appeared a single time. The genes are TRBV2 and TRBJ2-2; D uncertain. Per germline, CDR1 SNHLY and CDR2 FYNNEI. The CDR3 sequence is 13 residues long. V dropped 4 bases and J dropped 2 bases, with 5 bases sitting between them. CDR3: CASSVSNTGELFF. CDR3 DNA: TGTGCCAGCAGTGTCAGTAACACCGGGGAGCTGTTTTTT.

The CDR3 DNA sequence: TGTGCCAGCAGTGAAGAGGCCGGAGGCTATGGCTACACCTTC. It yields the protein CASSEEAGGYGYTF. This sequence joins TRBV2 and TRBJ1-2, with D uncertain. The germline V gene has CDR1 SNHLY and CDR2 FYNNEI. Trimming cost V 1 base and J 4 bases, with 10 bases left between them. This CDR3 region has 14 residues.

V and J are TRBV3-1 (or the pseudogene TRBV3-2) and TRBJ1-2, with TRBD1 identical over 9 bases. Germline CDR1 reads LGHDT; CDR2 reads YNNKEL (reference sequence). V lost 6 bases, J lost 7 bases, and 3 bases stayed unmatched. CDR3 length: 12 amino acids. CDR3: CASRDRGSGYTF. The DNA of the CDR3 is TGTGCCAGCAGGGACAGGGGAAGTGGCTACACCTTC.

The chain joins TRBV18 to TRBJ2-5; D not certain. This CDR3 is built from 12 residues. Germline V lookup: CDR1 KGHSH, CDR2 LQKENI. With 3 bases removed from V and 3 bases from J, the gap between germline ends came to 5 bases. The CDR3 coding sequence is TGTGCCAGCTCACCTCAAAAAGAGACCCAGTACTTC. This encodes CASSPQKETQYF.

This chain uses TRBV28 with TRBJ1-6; D uncertain. The length of the CDR3 is 13 residues. Germline CDR1 is MDHEN and CDR2 is SYDVKM. V was clipped by 5 bases and J by 7 bases, with 9 bases between them. This chain's CDR3 is CASSLLENSPLHF. CDR3 coding DNA: TGTGCCAGCAGTCTCCTCGAGAATTCACCCCTCCACTTT.